Shown below are 20 T cell receptor beta chains from a single sample sequenced in a study of cytomegalovirus exposure and HLA in healthy donors. Both 60 Vbeta primers and 13 Jbeta primers went into the PCR. Sequenced by immunoSEQ multiplex PCR; TCRdb stores in-frame clones only, minus some. In the table there are 150,000 to 190,000 clones, around 75% of which are singletons. The material sequenced was PBMCs. These TCRs come from a man aged 18 to 30 in good health and CMV-seronegative.

This clone was recorded a few times. The chain links TRBV2 to TRBJ2-5; possibly TRBD1 for D (7 bases). Germline lookup yields CDR1 SNHLY and CDR2 FYNNEI. CDR3 size: 13 residues. The V gene lost 9 bases and the J gene lost 5 bases, with 16 bases spanning the gap. CDR3 protein: CASQQGRTETQYF. CDR3 nucleotide sequence: TGTGCCAGTCAACAGGGGAGGACGGAGACCCAGTACTTC. The full variable domain, completed using reference TRBV2 and TRBJ2-5, is EPEVTQTPSHQVTQMGQEVILRCVPISNHLYFYWYRQILGQKVEFLVSFYNNEISEKSEIFDDQFSVERPDGSNFTLKIRSTKLEDSAMYFCASQQGRTETQYFGPGTRLLVL.

The chain couples TRBV7-9 to TRBJ2-4, with a tentative D call TRBD2 (5 bases). The CDR3 spans 16 residues. The germline CDR1 and CDR2 sequences are SEHNR and FQNEAQ (reference sequence). Trimming stripped 4 bases from V and 0 bases from J, with 13 bases between. CDR3 nucleotide sequence: TGTGCCAGCAGCTCCCTCGGGATAGTAGCCAAAAACATTCAGTACTTC. Protein product: CASSSLGIVAKNIQYF.

The CDR3 protein is CASSLVRGDRGYEQYF. CDR3 bases: TGTGCCAGCAGCTTAGTACGGGGGGACAGGGGGTACGAGCAGTACTTC. This chain uses TRBV7-6 with TRBJ2-7; TRBD1 matches at 11 bases. The ends lost 1 base at V and 4 bases at J; junction bases unmatched: 6. In germline, CDR1 is SGHVS, CDR2 FNYEAQ. CDR3 size: 16 residues.

This rearrangement joins TRBV4-1 to TRBJ2-2; D is perhaps TRBD2 (6 bases). Trimming took 0 bases from V and 5 from J, leaving 10 bases between them. The CDR3 sequence is 15 residues long. The germline V gene encodes CDR1 MGHRA and CDR2 YSYEKL. The CDR3 loop is CASSQERRETGELFF. Written as DNA, the CDR3 is TGCGCCAGCAGCCAAGAAAGGCGGGAAACCGGGGAGCTGTTTTTT.

The chain uses TRBV7-2 and TRBJ1-1; TRBD1 is a possible D gene (6 bases). Trimming took off 5 bases at V and 4 bases at J, with 14 bases between the two ends. The CDR3 contains 14 residues. Germline values: CDR1 SGHTA, CDR2 FQGNSA. For the CDR3, the DNA is TGTGCCAGCAGCCAGGGGTACAGGGCCACTGAAGCTTTCTTT. Residues: CASSQGYRATEAFF. The full variable domain, rest sourced from reference TRBV7-2 and TRBJ1-1, is GAGVSQSPSNKVTEKGKDVELRCDPISGHTALYWYRQSLGQGLEFLIYFQGNSAPDKSGLPSDRFSAERTGGSVSTLTIQRTQQEDSAVYLCASSQGYRATEAFFGQGTRLTVV.

The chain combines TRBV7-6 with TRBJ2-2; 7 bases match TRBD2. CDR3 length: 17 residues. Germline lookup yields CDR1 SGHVS and CDR2 FNYEAQ. Trimming removed 5 bases from V and 4 bases from J; junction bases left unmatched: 13. The CDR3 region is CASSPSGEGGSTGELFF. In DNA form, the CDR3 reads TGTGCCAGCAGCCCCTCCGGGGAGGGAGGGAGCACCGGGGAGCTGTTTTTT.

J is TRBJ2-7 and V is TRBV6-6, with 8 nucleotides matching TRBD1. Germline V gene sequence: CDR1 MNHNY, CDR2 SVGAGI (reference sequence). The junction had 14 bases not matched to a gene; V was cut back by 8 bases and J by 5 bases. This CDR3 is built from 15 residues. This CDR3 is CASALMPGQVNEQYF. The CDR3 region has the DNA TGTGCCAGCGCCTTAATGCCGGGACAGGTAAACGAGCAGTACTTC.

The chain recombines TRBV16 with TRBJ1-1; 8 bases fit TRBD1. This CDR3 has 15 residues. Per germline, CDR1 KGHSY and CDR2 FQNENV. The trim removed 0 bases at V and 2 bases at J, leaving 2 bases unmatched. The CDR3 protein is CASSQSPGGNTEAFF. The CDR3 DNA reads TGTGCCAGCAGCCAATCACCAGGGGGCAACACTGAAGCTTTCTTT.

On this clone itself: This sample includes further DNA sequences coding for the same CDR3. This chain uses TRBV7-2 with TRBJ2-7, with D perhaps matching TRBD1 (5 bases). V dropped 1 base and J dropped 1 base, with 8 bases sitting between them. This CDR3 contains 14 residues. Germline V CDR1 and CDR2: SGHTA, FQGNSA. CDR3 nucleotides: TGTGCCAGCAGCTTAGTACGACAGTCCTACGAGCAGTACTTC. This encodes CASSLVRQSYEQYF.

This clone was observed a single time. The chain joins TRBV28 to TRBJ2-7; weak D call: TRBD2 (7 bases). Per germline, CDR1 MDHEN and CDR2 SYDVKM. The CDR3 loop spans 14 amino acids. The V gene lost 3 bases and the J gene lost 2 bases, with 11 bases spanning the gap. The CDR3 region has the DNA TGTGCCAGCAGTTTTAGGGGGGGACCCTACGAGCAGTACTTC. Protein: CASSFRGGPYEQYF.

The chain combines TRBV6-5 with TRBJ2-3; no definite D call. Trimming stripped 6 bases from V and 0 bases from J, with 10 bases between. Per the germline V gene, CDR1 is MNHEY and CDR2 is SVGAGI. The CDR3 is 14 amino acids. DNA for the CDR3: TGTGCCAGCAGGACTTACGCTAGCACAGATACGCAGTATTTT. Translation gives CASRTYASTDTQYF.

The gene calls are TRBV28 and TRBJ1-5, with a possible D match to TRBD1 (5 bases). There are 14 residues in the CDR3. Germline V gene lookup returns CDR1 MDHEN and CDR2 SYDVKM. Trimming removed 3 bases at V and 0 bases at J, with 6 bases between. This CDR3 reads CASSFRDSNQPQHF. DNA for the CDR3: TGTGCCAGCAGTTTCAGGGATAGCAATCAGCCCCAGCATTTT.

The chain recombines TRBV27 with TRBJ1-4; 7 nucleotides agree with TRBD1. Germline trimming cut 3 bases from V and 10 bases from J; bases unmatched to any gene: 8. This CDR3 spans 14 amino acids. CDR1 MNHEY and CDR2 SMNVEV come from the germline V gene (reference sequence). The CDR3 is CASSFEGAPGKLFF. CDR3 nucleotides: TGTGCCAGCAGTTTCGAGGGGGCGCCAGGAAAACTGTTTTTT.

The chain joins TRBV28 to TRBJ2-5; TRBD2 agrees at 8 bases. The CDR3 sequence is 15 residues long. Germline V lookup: CDR1 MDHEN, CDR2 SYDVKM. J lost 5 bases, V lost 3 bases, and 8 bases had no gene match. The CDR3 region has the DNA TGTGCCAGCAGTTTCCCCAGCGGGGGTAGGGAGACCCAGTACTTC. Protein product: CASSFPSGGRETQYF.

This clone was observed once. The chain uses TRBV28 and TRBJ2-2; the D gene is possibly TRBD2 (5 bases). V gave up 4 bases and J gave up 3 bases, with 15 bases separating them. The germline V gene has CDR1 MDHEN and CDR2 SYDVKM. The CDR3 runs to 16 residues. The CDR3 spells CASSSPASRDTGELFF. CDR3 DNA sequence: TGTGCCAGCAGTTCGCCGGCTAGCCGGGACACCGGGGAGCTGTTTTTT.

The gene calls are TRBV6-6 and TRBJ2-7, with 10 positions matching TRBD1. Germline V gene data show CDR1 as MNHNY and CDR2 as SVGAGI (reference sequence). Germline trimming cut 6 bases from V and 6 bases from J; bases unmatched to any gene: 11. This CDR3 is 15 amino acids long. This CDR3 reads CASRLLGTGDGEQYF. The CDR3 DNA reads TGTGCCAGCAGGCTACTTGGGACAGGGGACGGCGAGCAGTACTTC.

The chain combines TRBV7-9 with TRBJ2-2, with 7 bases fitting TRBD2. The CDR3 has 14 residues. Germline CDR1 and CDR2: SEHNR and FQNEAQ (reference sequence). V gave up 9 bases and J gave up 4 bases; unmatched junction bases: 8. The CDR3 loop reads CASLSGRVTGELFF. The CDR3 nucleotides are TGTGCCAGTCTCTCAGGGAGGGTCACCGGGGAGCTGTTTTTT.

The chain couples TRBV5-8 to TRBJ1-1, with D perhaps TRBD1 (5 bases). This CDR3 is built from 14 residues. V was shortened by 1 base and J by 4 bases, with 11 bases between the two germline ends. CDR1 and CDR2 from the germline V gene are SGHTS and YDEGEE. CDR3 residues: CASSLRAGRTEAFF. Here the CDR3 DNA reads TGTGCCAGCAGCTTGAGAGCGGGGCGCACTGAAGCTTTCTTT.

This clone was seen only once. The chain uses TRBV5-4 and TRBJ2-3; 7 nucleotides align to TRBD1. CDR1 and CDR2 (germline): SGHNT, YYREEE (reference sequence). The V and J ends lost 4 bases and 2 bases, in that order; junction bases with no gene match: 4. This CDR3 is built from 14 residues. Here the CDR3 DNA reads TGTGCCAGCAGCCCCGGACAGGCCACAGATACGCAGTATTTT. Protein sequence: CASSPGQATDTQYF.

This clone appeared a single time. The chain couples TRBV4-3 to TRBJ2-1, with D unresolved. Per germline, CDR1 LGHNA and CDR2 YSLEER. The CDR3 extends over 12 amino acids. V was cut by 0 bases and J by 5 bases, with 2 bases left in between. This CDR3 is CASSQDDNEQFF. The CDR3 DNA sequence: TGCGCCAGCAGCCAAGACGACAATGAGCAGTTCTTC.